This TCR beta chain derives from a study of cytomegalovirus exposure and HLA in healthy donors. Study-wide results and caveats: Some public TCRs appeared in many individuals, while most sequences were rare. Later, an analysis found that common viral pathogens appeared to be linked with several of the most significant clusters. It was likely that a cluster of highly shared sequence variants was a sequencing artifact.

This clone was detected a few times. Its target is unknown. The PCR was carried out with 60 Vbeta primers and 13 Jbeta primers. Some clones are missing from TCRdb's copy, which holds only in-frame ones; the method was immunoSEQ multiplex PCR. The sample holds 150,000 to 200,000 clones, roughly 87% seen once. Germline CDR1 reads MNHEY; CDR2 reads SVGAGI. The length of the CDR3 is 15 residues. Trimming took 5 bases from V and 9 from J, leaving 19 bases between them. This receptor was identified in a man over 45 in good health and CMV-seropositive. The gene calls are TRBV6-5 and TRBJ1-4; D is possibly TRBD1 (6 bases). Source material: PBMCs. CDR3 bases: TGTGCCAGCAGTCCCTTGGGGGCTGACATTCAAAAACTGTTTTTT. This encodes CASSPLGADIQKLFF.